Following are 32 T cell receptor beta chains from one sample sequenced in a study of blood T cell repertoires in COVID-19. Repertoires were generated with immunoSEQ multiplex PCR, while TCRdb's copy carries only in-frame clones and drops some. The table includes about 170,000 clones, 90% detected once. Sequencing used peripheral blood. These receptors came from a man over 45 with acute or convalescent COVID-19.

The chain joins TRBV5-1 to TRBJ2-3, with 8 bases fitting TRBD2. The germline CDR1 and CDR2 sequences are SGHRS and YFSETQ. Trimming took 0 bases from V and 1 from J; bases not matched to a gene: 4. This CDR3 region has 16 residues. The CDR3 DNA sequence: TGCGCCAGCAGCTTGGCCGGGAGGGCTGGCACAGATACGCAGTATTTT. Translation gives CASSLAGRAGTDTQYF. Variable domain in full (rest from reference TRBV5-1 and TRBJ2-3): KAGVTQTPRYLIKTRGQQVTLSCSPISGHRSVSWYQQTPGQGLQFLFEYFSETQRNKGNFPGRFSGRQFSNSRSEMNVSTLELGDSALYLCASSLAGRAGTDTQYFGPGTRLTVL.

V is TRBV19 and J is TRBJ1-2; no firm D call. This CDR3 region has 15 residues. Trimming removed 6 bases at V and 0 bases at J, with 14 bases between. Germline assignment: CDR1 LNHDA and CDR2 SQIVND (reference sequence). The CDR3 nucleotides read TGTGCCAGTAGCCCGACCTGGGAGTCTAACTATGGCTACACCTTC. As protein: CASSPTWESNYGYTF.

This clone was seen a single time. The J gene is TRBJ2-5, the V gene TRBV5-1, with D perhaps TRBD2 (5 bases). The CDR3 extends over 13 amino acids. From germline, CDR1 is SGHRS and CDR2 YFSETQ. The V end lost 4 bases, the J end lost 4 bases, and 11 bases lay between the germline ends. CDR3 sequence reads: CASSLNSGETQYF. CDR3 bases: TGCGCCAGCAGCCTGAACAGCGGAGAGACCCAGTACTTC.

A note on this clone: One junction end disagrees with the germline gene, perhaps due to a read error. The V call is TRBV24-1, the J call TRBJ2-7, with 10 nucleotides matching TRBD2. CDR3 length: 14 residues. The germline V gene encodes CDR1 KGHDR and CDR2 SFDVKD. The CDR3 coding sequence is TGTGCCGCCAGCCCTAGCGGGAGTACTTACGAGCAGTACTTC. This gives the protein CAASPSGSTYEQYF.

This chain uses TRBV30 with TRBJ1-2; no definite D call. Germline V gene sequence: CDR1 GTSNPN, CDR2 SVGIG (reference sequence). This CDR3 is built from 13 residues. V lost 1 base and J 6 bases, leaving 12 bases between the germline ends. CDR3 protein: CAWSGGGGHGYTF. The CDR3 nucleotides are TGTGCCTGGAGTGGAGGAGGAGGCCATGGCTACACCTTC.

The chain couples TRBV2 to TRBJ1-4, with D perhaps TRBD1 (6 bases). CDR3 size: 14 residues. The V gene lost 8 bases and the J gene lost 7 bases, with 17 bases spanning the gap. Germline lookup yields CDR1 SNHLY and CDR2 FYNNEI. The CDR3, as DNA: TGTGCCAGCGCGCTACAGGGTATGGGTGAAAAACTGTTTTTT. Encoded protein: CASALQGMGEKLFF.

Note on this clone: One end of the junction varies from germline; a read error may be responsible. Here the CDR3 reads CARSVGGTGGFYGYTF. The CDR3 DNA reads TGTGCCCGCAGCGTAGGGGGGACAGGGGGTTTCTATGGCTACACCTTC. V is TRBV9 and J is TRBJ1-2; 11 positions match TRBD1. There are 16 residues in the CDR3. Germline CDR1 reads SGDLS; CDR2 reads YYNGEE. Combining the CDR3 with reference TRBV9 and TRBJ1-2 gives the whole variable domain DSGVTQTPKHLITATGQRVTLRCSPRSGDLSVYWYQQSLDQGLQFLIQYYNGEERAKGNILERFSAQQFPDLHSELNLSSLELGDSALYFCARSVGGTGGFYGYTFGSGTRLTVV.

V and J are TRBV6-2 or TRBV6-3 and TRBJ2-1, with 8 nucleotides matching TRBD1. CDR3 length: 15 residues. V shed 4 bases and J 5 bases; nucleotides not matched to a gene: 7. The germline V gene has CDR1 MNHEY and CDR2 SVGEGT. The CDR3 here is CASSSAGGPHNEQFF. The DNA for the CDR3 is TGTGCCAGCAGTTCCGCAGGGGGCCCCCACAATGAGCAGTTCTTC.

This chain joins TRBV9 and TRBJ1-2, with D tentatively TRBD1 (6 bases). V shed 0 bases and J shed 3 bases, with 9 bases lying between them. The CDR3 consists of 14 residues. CDR1 is SGDLS and CDR2 is YYNGEE in the germline V gene. In DNA form, the CDR3 reads TGTGCCAGCAGCGTAGGGCGACAGGACTATGGCTACACCTTC. The encoded protein is CASSVGRQDYGYTF. Complete variable domain (other parts from reference TRBV9 and TRBJ1-2): DSGVTQTPKHLITATGQRVTLRCSPRSGDLSVYWYQQSLDQGLQFLIQYYNGEERAKGNILERFSAQQFPDLHSELNLSSLELGDSALYFCASSVGRQDYGYTFGSGTRLTVV.

The chain joins TRBV19 to TRBJ2-7, with 9 bases lining up with TRBD2. Germline lookup yields CDR1 LNHDA and CDR2 SQIVND (reference sequence). The CDR3 runs to 15 residues. After removal of 6 bases from V and 0 bases from J, the junction contained 6 bases not matched to a gene. CDR3 coding DNA: TGTGCCAGTAGCGTGAGCGGGAGGAGCTCCTACGAGCAGTACTTC. Encoded protein: CASSVSGRSSYEQYF.

This chain connects TRBV4-3 to TRBJ1-1; 9 bases align to TRBD1. The CDR3 extends over 15 amino acids. The trim removed 6 bases at V and 0 bases at J, leaving 5 bases unmatched. Germline-derived CDR1 and CDR2 are LGHNA and YSLEER. The CDR3 reads CASRLDRGLNTEAFF. The CDR3 nucleotides are TGCGCCAGCAGACTAGACAGGGGGTTGAACACTGAAGCTTTCTTT.

The chain joins TRBV27 to TRBJ2-3, with TRBD2 matching over 9 bases. V dropped 6 bases and J dropped 4; count of bases not matched to a gene: 11. This CDR3 is built from 16 residues. Germline CDR1 and CDR2: MNHEY and SMNVEV (reference sequence). CDR3 in amino acids: CASRGAGGLLSDTQYF. The CDR3 DNA reads TGTGCCAGCAGAGGAGCGGGAGGCCTCCTTTCAGATACGCAGTATTTT.

The genes are TRBV19 and TRBJ1-2; D is ambiguous. Trimming removed 6 bases from V and 3 bases from J, with 11 bases in between. Looked up from germline, CDR1 is LNHDA and CDR2 is SQIVND (reference sequence). This CDR3 spans 13 amino acids. The CDR3 loop is CASSPGFDYGYTF. CDR3 DNA sequence: TGTGCCAGTAGCCCGGGGTTCGACTATGGCTACACCTTC.

The genes are TRBV3-1 (or the pseudogene TRBV3-2) and TRBJ2-3, with 10 bases matching TRBD2. The junction had 2 bases not matched to a gene; V was cut back by 0 bases and J by 2 bases. The CDR3 is 16 amino acids. CDR1 is LGHDT, CDR2 YNNKEL, per germline (reference sequence). In DNA form, the CDR3 reads TGTGCCAGCAGCCAAGAACTAGCGGGGCCCACAGATACGCAGTATTTT. This translates into CASSQELAGPTDTQYF.

This clone was detected a few times. The genes are TRBV9 and TRBJ2-5, with 11 bases matching TRBD2. The germline V gene encodes CDR1 SGDLS and CDR2 YYNGEE. The CDR3 covers 17 residues. J was trimmed by 4 bases and V by 4 bases; bases with no gene match: 12. The CDR3 sequence: CASSLTSGGLRGETQYF. The CDR3 region has the DNA TGTGCCAGCAGCCTAACTAGCGGGGGCCTCCGGGGAGAGACCCAGTACTTC.

The chain has TRBV30 and TRBJ2-7, with 8 bases fitting TRBD1. Germline lookup yields CDR1 GTSNPN and CDR2 SVGIG (reference sequence). This CDR3 comprises 14 residues. The ends lost 4 bases at V and 0 bases at J; junction bases unmatched: 5. This CDR3 is CAWNPTGGSYEQYF. CDR3 sequence (DNA): TGTGCCTGGAACCCCACAGGGGGCTCCTACGAGCAGTACTTC.

The rearrangement joins TRBV19 to TRBJ2-2; D unclear. Looked up from germline, CDR1 is LNHDA and CDR2 is SQIVND (reference sequence). This CDR3 is 14 amino acids long. The germline V and J ends were trimmed by 5 bases and 2 bases, with 9 bases remaining between them. CDR3 DNA: TGTGCCAGTAGTGAGCAATACAACACCGGGGAGCTGTTTTTT. Translating gives CASSEQYNTGELFF.

This clone turned up a few times. The CDR3 DNA sequence: TGTGCCAGTCGTAGCGGTGACTCCTACGAGCAGTACTTC. As protein: CASRSGDSYEQYF. This rearrangement joins TRBV7-8 to TRBJ2-7, with D possibly TRBD2 on 6 matching bases. Trimming removed 9 bases from V and 0 bases from J, with 12 bases in between. The CDR3 covers 13 residues. CDR1 SGHVS and CDR2 FQNEAQ come from the germline V gene.

This clone appeared once. The genes are TRBV6-6 and TRBJ2-3; 10 bases match TRBD2. The CDR3 runs 16 residues. The J segment lost 2 bases and the V segment lost 5 bases, leaving 7 bases of the junction unmatched. Germline V gene sequence: CDR1 MNHNY, CDR2 SVGAGI (reference sequence). CDR3 region: CASSGLLAGSTDTQYF. CDR3 DNA sequence: TGTGCCAGCAGTGGACTACTAGCGGGGTCCACAGATACGCAGTATTTT.

The chain is built from TRBV16 and TRBJ1-1; TRBD1 aligns across 9 bases. V lost 3 bases to trimming and J lost 3 bases; unmatched junction nucleotides: 8. The CDR3 has 16 residues. Germline V lookup: CDR1 KGHSY, CDR2 FQNENV. The chain's CDR3 is CASSHPTGGRYTEAFF. In DNA, the CDR3 is TGTGCCAGCAGCCACCCGACAGGGGGTCGGTACACTGAAGCTTTCTTT.

The V call is TRBV15, the J call TRBJ2-7; 8 bases match TRBD1. Germline CDR1 reads LNHNV; CDR2 reads YYDKDF (reference sequence). With V trimmed by 3 bases and J by 5 bases, 6 bases remained unmatched. CDR3 length: 14 residues. As DNA, the CDR3 is TGTGCCACCAGCAGTCGGACAGGGTTCGACGAGCAGTACTTC. This sequence encodes CATSSRTGFDEQYF.

J is TRBJ1-1 and V is TRBV14; TRBD1 agrees at 8 bases. Unmatched junction bases numbered 2, after V lost 1 base and J lost 4 bases. From germline, CDR1 is SGHDN and CDR2 FVKESK. The CDR3 has 14 residues. CDR3 in amino acids: CASSQVTGGTEAFF. The CDR3 DNA follows: TGTGCCAGCAGCCAAGTTACAGGGGGCACTGAAGCTTTCTTT.

The V call is TRBV15, the J call TRBJ2-5; 7 bases fit TRBD2. The trim removed 0 bases at V and 2 bases at J, leaving 6 bases unmatched. Looked up from germline, CDR1 is LNHNV and CDR2 is YYDKDF (reference sequence). There are 16 residues in the CDR3. In nucleotides, the CDR3 is TGTGCCACCAGCAGAGATCCAGCGGGGAGACAAGAGACCCAGTACTTC. It specifies CATSRDPAGRQETQYF.

The chain uses TRBV18 and TRBJ1-5; D may be TRBD1 (6 bases). V dropped 5 bases and J dropped 3 bases, with 14 bases sitting between them. The CDR3 has 15 residues. Germline lookup yields CDR1 KGHSH and CDR2 LQKENI. The CDR3 DNA reads TGTGCCAGCTCAGCCGGACAGCCCCCCAATCAGCCCCAGCATTTT. Amino acid sequence: CASSAGQPPNQPQHF.

The rearrangement links TRBV7-8 to TRBJ1-1, with a weak D call TRBD1 (5 bases). Germline V gives CDR1 SGHVS, CDR2 FQNEAQ. The V end lost 4 bases, the J end lost 6 bases, and 18 bases lay between the germline ends. This CDR3 contains 15 residues. Written as DNA, the CDR3 is TGTGCCAGCAGCTCAATCAAGGGACTCGGGTCTGAAGCTTTCTTT. Residues: CASSSIKGLGSEAFF.

This rearrangement joins TRBV27 to TRBJ1-5; the D gene is possibly TRBD1 (6 bases). V dropped 5 bases and J dropped 2 bases, with 16 bases sitting between them. The CDR3 extends over 16 amino acids. CDR1 and CDR2 (germline): MNHEY, SMNVEV (reference sequence). This CDR3 is CASSLTQGLGNQPQHF. DNA for the CDR3: TGTGCCAGCAGTCTTACACAGGGATTAGGCAATCAGCCCCAGCATTTT.

The chain is built from TRBV3-1 (or the pseudogene TRBV3-2) and TRBJ1-3, with unresolved D. CDR3 length equals 14 residues. The V and J ends lost 4 bases and 0 bases respectively, with 7 bases between them. The germline gives CDR1 LGHDT, CDR2 YNNKEL (reference sequence). DNA for the CDR3: TGTGCCAGCAGCCCGGGTCTCTCTGGAAACACCATATATTTT. Encoded protein: CASSPGLSGNTIYF.

V usage is TRBV19 and J usage is TRBJ1-2; D unclear. V dropped 7 bases and J dropped 6 bases, with 18 bases sitting between them. The CDR3 spans 14 residues. The germline V gene encodes CDR1 LNHDA and CDR2 SQIVND (reference sequence). The CDR3 region is CASTSGLLRDGYTF. CDR3 DNA sequence: TGTGCCAGTACCTCCGGGCTCCTGAGGGATGGCTACACCTTC.

The rearrangement links TRBV9 to TRBJ1-3, with TRBD1 as a possible D gene (6 bases). V lost 0 bases, J lost 3 bases, and 10 bases lay in between. There are 15 residues in the CDR3. The germline gives CDR1 SGDLS, CDR2 YYNGEE. CDR3 protein: CASSVEGVGGNTIYF. CDR3 nucleotides: TGTGCCAGCAGCGTAGAGGGGGTAGGTGGAAACACCATATATTTT.

The V gene is TRBV7-6, the J gene TRBJ1-3; no reliable D call. From germline, CDR1 is SGHVS and CDR2 FNYEAQ. Deletions cut 2 bases from V and 0 bases from J, with 8 bases between. This CDR3 contains 15 residues. CDR3 sequence reads: CASSLSVSSGNTIYF. CDR3 nucleotide sequence: TGTGCCAGCAGCTTATCCGTTAGCTCTGGAAACACCATATATTTT.

The chain links TRBV5-1 to TRBJ1-1, with 8 nucleotides matching TRBD1. The trim removed 4 bases at V and 4 bases at J, leaving 6 bases unmatched. CDR1 SGHRS and CDR2 YFSETQ come from the germline V gene. The CDR3 spans 14 residues. This chain's CDR3 is CASSGTGRPTEAFF. The CDR3 coding sequence is TGCGCCAGCAGCGGGACAGGAAGGCCCACTGAAGCTTTCTTT. Supplemented by reference TRBV5-1 and TRBJ1-1, the full variable domain reads KAGVTQTPRYLIKTRGQQVTLSCSPISGHRSVSWYQQTPGQGLQFLFEYFSETQRNKGNFPGRFSGRQFSNSRSEMNVSTLELGDSALYLCASSGTGRPTEAFFGQGTRLTVV.

The chain has TRBV7-9 and TRBJ2-2; TRBD1 matches at 7 bases. V gave up 7 bases and J gave up 4 bases; unmatched junction bases: 18. The CDR3 spans 18 residues. Germline V gene sequence: CDR1 SEHNR, CDR2 FQNEAQ (reference sequence). CDR3 region: CASTMRGRARVRTGELFF. The CDR3 nucleotides are TGTGCCAGCACGATGAGGGGGCGTGCAAGGGTACGCACCGGGGAGCTGTTTTTT.